This TCR beta chain appears in the sequencing data of a study of cytomegalovirus exposure and HLA in healthy donors. PCR amplification relied on 60 Vbeta primers (plus 13 Jbeta primers). Clones were read by immunoSEQ multiplex PCR, and TCRdb kept only the in-frame ones, dropping some. Of more than 95,000 clones in the sample, around 80% were seen once. As concerns this clone: Its antigen is not identified.

The V gene lost 8 bases and the J gene lost 3 bases, with 16 bases spanning the gap. The V gene's germline CDR1 is SNHLY and CDR2 FYNNEI. This CDR3 has 14 residues. General observations from the study: CMV serostatus was the sole immune exposure data available.

The receptor was isolated from a man aged 40-50 years in good health and CMV-seropositive. The specimen was PBMCs. The chain uses TRBV2 and TRBJ1-1; no reliable D call. In DNA, the CDR3 is TGTGCCAGCGGTAGGAGGCAGACATACACTGAAGCTTTCTTT. This gives the protein CASGRRQTYTEAFF.